This entry concerns a single TCR beta chain. The CDR3 consists of 13 residues. Germline V gene data show CDR1 as KGHDR and CDR2 as SFDVKD. V trimming: 8 bases; J trimming: 4 bases; junction bases outside the gene matches: 2. MiXCR, applied by TCRdb to the RT-PCR reads, yields one record per CDR3 protein. The sample has about 680,000 distinct CDR3 sequences; approximately 15% are singletons. The TCR originated in a female donor in good health, serving as a healthy control. The specimen sequenced was memory CD4+ T cells from blood. The chain couples TRBV24-1 to TRBJ2-1; 9 bases fit TRBD1. CDR3 region: CATTDRGYNEQFF. The CDR3 nucleotides are TGTGCCACCACGGACAGGGGATACAATGAGCAGTTCTTC.